This T cell receptor (beta chain) came from a study of blood T cell repertoires in COVID-19. About the study: COVID-19 samples, acute and convalescent, were from the United States, Italy and Spain. The cDNA or gDNA used as material had been derived from T cells, B-cell-depleted T cells, or PBMCs.

Under the authors' procedure: Reference gene primer amplification gave nucleated cell count estimates. Profiled with immunoSEQ multiplex PCR; TCRdb holds only in-frame clones, not every one. That table is the source of V, J and clone size, and D and trimming were worked out from the DNA. The sample yields about 180,000 clones, 70% to 90% seen once. Trimming removed 9 bases at V and 1 base at J, with 15 bases between. Germline V CDR1 and CDR2: LNHDA, SQIVND (reference sequence). The CDR3 loop spans 14 amino acids. The material sequenced was peripheral blood. J is TRBJ1-1 and V is TRBV19; TRBD1 is a possible D gene (6 bases). The TCR comes from a human donor with active or convalescent COVID-19. The donor label of this sample is uncertain. The CDR3 nucleotides read TGTGCCAGCGGGGGGGGCGCGGGGAACACTGAAGCTTTCTTT. It yields the protein CASGGGAGNTEAFF. The complete variable domain, with remaining parts taken from reference TRBV19 and TRBJ1-1, reads DGGITQSPKYLFRKEGQNVTLSCEQNLNHDAMYWYRQDPGQGLRLIYYSQIVNDFQKGDIAEGYSVSREKKESFPLTVTSAQKNPTAFYLCASGGGAGNTEAFFGQGTRLTVV.